The 2 T cell receptor beta chains listed next were all sequenced from one sample in a study of shared clonotypes between healthy human individuals. Libraries were prepared by immunoSEQ multiplex PCR; TCRdb keeps only in-frame clonotypes and omits some of them. The table records fewer than 700,000 clones, around 76% of them present only once. Sequenced: PBMCs. These receptors were collected from a woman in her forties in good health. Some clones in this sample may be carry-over from other donors' samples.

Concerning this clone: This may come from a read error, since a much larger clone is one base off. CDR3 residues: CARSLRSPTEAFF. In DNA, the CDR3 is TGTGCCAGGAGTTTACGGTCGCCCACTGAAGCTTTCTTT. The chain links TRBV27 to TRBJ1-1; D ambiguous. CDR1 MNHEY and CDR2 SMNVEV come from the germline V gene (reference sequence). This CDR3 spans 13 amino acids.

CDR3 nucleotides: TGTGCCAGCAGCCTAGGGGTAGCGGCAACCTACGAGCAGTACTTC. Encoded protein: CASSLGVAATYEQYF. This rearrangement joins TRBV9 to TRBJ2-7; TRBD2 is a possible D gene (6 bases). The V end lost 4 bases, the J end lost 2 bases, and 16 bases lay between the germline ends. In germline, CDR1 is SGDLS, CDR2 YYNGEE. There are 15 residues in the CDR3.